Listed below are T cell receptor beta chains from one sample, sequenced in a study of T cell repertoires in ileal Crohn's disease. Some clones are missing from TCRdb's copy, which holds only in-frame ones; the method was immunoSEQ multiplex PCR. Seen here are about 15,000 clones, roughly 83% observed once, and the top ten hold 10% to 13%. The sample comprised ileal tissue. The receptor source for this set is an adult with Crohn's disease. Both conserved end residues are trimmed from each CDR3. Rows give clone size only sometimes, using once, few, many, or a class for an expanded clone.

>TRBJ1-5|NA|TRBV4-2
ASSQASTGEFNQPQH
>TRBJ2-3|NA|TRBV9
ASTTSGVPGDTQY
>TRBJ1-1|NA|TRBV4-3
ASSQQTGNTEAF
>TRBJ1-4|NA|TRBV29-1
SVRWDTREKLF
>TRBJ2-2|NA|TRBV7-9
AGAANTGELF
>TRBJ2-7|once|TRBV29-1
SARYPGQGAYEQY
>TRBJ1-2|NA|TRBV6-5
ASSRQGAGYGYT
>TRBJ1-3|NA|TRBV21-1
ALKGAGGRNTIY
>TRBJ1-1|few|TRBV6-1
ASSQKTGSTEAF
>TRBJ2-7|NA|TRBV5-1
ASSFDKSYEQY
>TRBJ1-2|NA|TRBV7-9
ASSPDSNYGYT
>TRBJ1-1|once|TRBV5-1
ASSASTGLVNTEAF
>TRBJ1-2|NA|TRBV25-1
ASNPGQGARGYT
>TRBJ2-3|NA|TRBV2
ASRIDRGITDTQY
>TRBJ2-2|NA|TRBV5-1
ASRDFGTGELF
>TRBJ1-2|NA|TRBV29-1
SVGDPGTGLYGYT
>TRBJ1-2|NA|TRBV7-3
ASSPGQGNGYT
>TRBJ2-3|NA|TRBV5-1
ASSLGMRVPDTQY
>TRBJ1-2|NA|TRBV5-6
ASSLRPGQGYYGYT
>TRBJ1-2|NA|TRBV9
ASSARGRANYGYT
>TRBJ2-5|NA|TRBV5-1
ASRTSGAGTQY
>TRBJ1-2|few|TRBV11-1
ASSLGTGDGYT
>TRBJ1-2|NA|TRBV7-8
ASSQNRARGRGGYT
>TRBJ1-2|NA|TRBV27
ASSIGGTGGNYGYT
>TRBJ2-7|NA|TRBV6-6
ASSLDRKYEQY
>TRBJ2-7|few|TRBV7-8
ASSPTHTTAGQQNPYEQY
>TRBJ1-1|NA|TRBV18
ASSPEETGAEAF
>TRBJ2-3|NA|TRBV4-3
ASSQEMTLYYPDTQY
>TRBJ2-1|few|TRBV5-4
ASSSYSGTVNEQF
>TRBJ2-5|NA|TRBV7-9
ASSSGRDREETQY
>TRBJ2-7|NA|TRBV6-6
ASSSLGDRNS
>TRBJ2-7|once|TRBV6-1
ASRGPAVGYEQY
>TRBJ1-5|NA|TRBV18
ASSTGLSNQPQH
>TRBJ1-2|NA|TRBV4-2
ASSQAVPGQGENYGYT
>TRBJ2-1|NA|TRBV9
ASSVEGLAYNEQF
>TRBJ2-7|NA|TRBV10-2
ASRRGTGLGEQY